This TCR beta chain originates from a study of T cells in Graves' hyperthyroidism and ophthalmopathy. Researchers amplified the TCR beta CDR3 regions from RNA transcripts. The HTBI primer set served for first-round RT-PCR of the TCR CDR3. TCRdb passed the multiplex PCR reads through MiXCR, listing each CDR3 protein once. The table has about 610,000 distinct CDR3 sequences, roughly 15% seen once. Germline assignment: CDR1 MNHEY and CDR2 SVGEGT. The CDR3 is 16 amino acids. The trim removed 2 bases at V and 0 bases at J, leaving 5 bases unmatched. Diagnosis rested on symptoms, serum thyroxine and TRAb, thyroid ultrasound, and orbital computed tomography. This clonotype was counted ten times or more.

Sequenced material: blood. The origin of this receptor is a woman between 35 and 50 years old with Graves' ophthalmopathy. The V and J genes are TRBV6-2 or TRBV6-3 and TRBJ2-3; TRBD2 aligns across 7 bases. DNA of the CDR3: TGTGCCAGCAGTTACGGCGGGAGAGCTAGCACAGATACGCAGTATTTT. Protein sequence: CASSYGGRASTDTQYF.